The source of this T cell receptor beta chain is a study of blood T cell repertoires in COVID-19. Study background: Acute and convalescent COVID-19 specimens originated in the United States, Italy and Spain. The analysed material was cDNA or gDNA that came from T cells, B-cell-depleted T cells, or PBMCs.

Germline V gene sequence: CDR1 SGHRS, CDR2 YFSETQ. The length of the CDR3 is 20 residues. V dropped 2 bases and J dropped 5 bases, with 28 bases sitting between them. Per the original methods: How many nucleated cells were present was estimated from reference gene primer amplification. Sequencing used immunoSEQ multiplex PCR; TCRdb keeps in-frame clones, though not all of them. V and J calls and clone size follow that table, whereas D and trimming were derived from the DNA. Seen here are more than 200,000 clones, around nine tenths observed once, and the top ten hold more than 4.5%. Seattle cases were enrolled at active infection and followed longitudinally.

The sequenced material came from peripheral blood. The gene calls are TRBV5-1 and TRBJ2-2; possibly TRBD2 for D (6 bases). The origin of this receptor is a woman in her fifties or sixties with COVID-19, enrolled during active disease. The CDR3 reads CASSFGSGGTGVVGTGELFF. The CDR3 DNA sequence: TGCGCCAGCAGCTTCGGAAGCGGTGGAACGGGAGTTGTGGGAACCGGGGAGCTGTTTTTT.